This T cell receptor (beta chain) derives from a study of T cell responses to AZD1222 COVID-19 vaccine. Study outcomes and limitations: The reported proportion of spike-specific TCRs targeting unmutated variant regions was nearly half. At baseline, just 5 or 6 AZD1222 recipients tested seropositive. Among vaccine-associated CD4 TCRs, coverage spanned spike, with dominance at 160-218 and 743-854.

Doses given second, at about 4 or about 12 weeks, were pooled. Remarks on this clone: Its specificity is unknown.

The CDR3 has 16 amino acids. V lost 0 bases to trimming and J lost 0 bases, with 9 bases between them. From germline, CDR1 is MGHRA and CDR2 YSYEKL. The protocol was immunoSEQ multiplex PCR, while the TCRdb copy is restricted to in-frame clones and leaves out a portion. The sample records over 130,000 clones, approximately 90% being singletons. This receptor was obtained from an adult who received the AZD1222 COVID-19 vaccine. This specimen consisted of peripheral blood, obtained 28 days after the second AZD1222 dose. The chain couples TRBV4-1 to TRBJ1-5; D not resolved. CDR3 residues: CASSQEMEYSNQPQHF. The CDR3 region has the DNA TGCGCCAGCAGCCAAGAAATGGAGTATAGCAATCAGCCCCAGCATTTT.